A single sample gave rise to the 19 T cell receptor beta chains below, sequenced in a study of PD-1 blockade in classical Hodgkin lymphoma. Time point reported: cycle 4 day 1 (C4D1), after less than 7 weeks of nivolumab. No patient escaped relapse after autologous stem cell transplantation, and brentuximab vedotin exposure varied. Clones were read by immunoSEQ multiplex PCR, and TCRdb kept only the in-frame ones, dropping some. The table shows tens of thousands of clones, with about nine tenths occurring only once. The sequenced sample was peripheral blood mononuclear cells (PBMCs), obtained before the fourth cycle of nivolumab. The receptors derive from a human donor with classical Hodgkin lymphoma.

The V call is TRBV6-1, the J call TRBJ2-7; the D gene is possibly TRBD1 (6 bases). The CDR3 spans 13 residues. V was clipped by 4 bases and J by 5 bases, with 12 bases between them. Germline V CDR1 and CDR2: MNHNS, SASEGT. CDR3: CASSVTRGHEQYF. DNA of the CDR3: TGTGCCAGCAGTGTAACCAGGGGACACGAGCAGTACTTC.

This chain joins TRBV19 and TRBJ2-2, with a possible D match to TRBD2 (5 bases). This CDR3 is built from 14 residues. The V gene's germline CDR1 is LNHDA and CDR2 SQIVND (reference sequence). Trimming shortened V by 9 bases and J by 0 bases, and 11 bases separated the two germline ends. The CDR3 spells CASVRGANTGELFF. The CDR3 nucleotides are TGTGCCAGCGTCCGGGGTGCGAACACCGGGGAGCTGTTTTTT.

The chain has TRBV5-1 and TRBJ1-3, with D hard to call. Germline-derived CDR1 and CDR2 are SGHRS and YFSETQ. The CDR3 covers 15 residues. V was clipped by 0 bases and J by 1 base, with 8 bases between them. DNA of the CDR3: TGCGCCAGCAGCTTGGGATCAAGGTCTGGAAACACCATATATTTT. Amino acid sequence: CASSLGSRSGNTIYF.

The DNA of the CDR3 is TGTGCCACCAGCTGGAGCACAGGGTTCCTTGGTGTGACAGATACGCAGTATTTT. It encodes CATSWSTGFLGVTDTQYF. V gene TRBV15 combines with J gene TRBJ2-3; D possibly corresponds to TRBD1 (6 bases). The CDR3 length is 18 residues. Trimming shortened V by 5 bases and J by 3 bases, and 24 bases separated the two germline ends. Germline V lookup: CDR1 LNHNV, CDR2 YYDKDF (reference sequence).

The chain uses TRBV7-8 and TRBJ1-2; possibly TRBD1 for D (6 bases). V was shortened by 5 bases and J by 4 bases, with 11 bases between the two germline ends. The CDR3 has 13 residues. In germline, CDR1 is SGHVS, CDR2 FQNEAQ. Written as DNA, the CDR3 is TGTGCCAGCAGCGGTCAGGGGTTCTATGGCTACACCTTC. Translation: CASSGQGFYGYTF.

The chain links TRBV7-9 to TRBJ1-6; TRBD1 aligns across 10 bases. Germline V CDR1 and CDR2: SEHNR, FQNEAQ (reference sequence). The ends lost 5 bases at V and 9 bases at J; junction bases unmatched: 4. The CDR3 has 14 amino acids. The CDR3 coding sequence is TGTGCCAGCAGCCGTCGGGACAGGGGTTCACCCCTCCACTTT. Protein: CASSRRDRGSPLHF. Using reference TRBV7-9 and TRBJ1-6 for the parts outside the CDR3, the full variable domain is DTGVSQNPRHKITKRGQNVTFRCDPISEHNRLYWYRQTLGQGPEFLTYFQNEAQLEKSRLLSDRFSAERPKGSFSTLEIQRTEQGDSAMYLCASSRRDRGSPLHFGNGTRLTVT.

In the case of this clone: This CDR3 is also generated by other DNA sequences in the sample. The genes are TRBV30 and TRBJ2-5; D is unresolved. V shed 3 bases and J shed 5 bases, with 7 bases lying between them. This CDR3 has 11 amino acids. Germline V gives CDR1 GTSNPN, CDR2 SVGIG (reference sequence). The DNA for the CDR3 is TGTGCCTGGAGCCTGGGGGAGACCCAGTACTTC. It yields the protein CAWSLGETQYF.

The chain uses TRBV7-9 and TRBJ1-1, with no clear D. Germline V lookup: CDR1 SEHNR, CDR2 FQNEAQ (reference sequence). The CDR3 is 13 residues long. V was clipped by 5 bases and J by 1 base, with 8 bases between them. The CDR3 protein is CASSPGPNTEAFF. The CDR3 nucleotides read TGTGCCAGCAGCCCCGGCCCGAACACTGAAGCTTTCTTT.

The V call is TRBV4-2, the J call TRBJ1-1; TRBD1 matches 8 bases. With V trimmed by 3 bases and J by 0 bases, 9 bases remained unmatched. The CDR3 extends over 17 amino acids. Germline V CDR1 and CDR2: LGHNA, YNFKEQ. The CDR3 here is CASSQDWTGPMNTEAFF. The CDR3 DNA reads TGTGCCAGCAGCCAGGATTGGACAGGGCCGATGAACACTGAAGCTTTCTTT.

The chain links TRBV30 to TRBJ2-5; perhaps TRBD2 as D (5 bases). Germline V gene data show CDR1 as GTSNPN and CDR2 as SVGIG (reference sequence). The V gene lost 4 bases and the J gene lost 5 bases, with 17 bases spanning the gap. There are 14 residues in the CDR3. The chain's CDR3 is CAWNVGGPGETQYF. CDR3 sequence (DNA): TGTGCCTGGAATGTCGGTGGGCCGGGGGAGACCCAGTACTTC.

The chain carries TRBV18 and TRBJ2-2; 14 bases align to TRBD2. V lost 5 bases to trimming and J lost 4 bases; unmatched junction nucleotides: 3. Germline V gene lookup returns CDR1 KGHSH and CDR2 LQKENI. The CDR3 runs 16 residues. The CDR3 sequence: CASSRLAGGTTGELFF. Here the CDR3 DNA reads TGTGCCAGCTCAAGACTAGCGGGGGGGACCACCGGGGAGCTGTTTTTT.

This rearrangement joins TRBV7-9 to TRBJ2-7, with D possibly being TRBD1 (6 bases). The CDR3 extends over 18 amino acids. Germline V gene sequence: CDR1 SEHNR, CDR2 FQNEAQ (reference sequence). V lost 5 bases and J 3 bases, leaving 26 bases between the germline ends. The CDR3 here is CASSDLSRRQAGFYEQYF. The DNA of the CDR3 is TGTGCCAGCAGCGATCTTTCCCGCAGACAGGCCGGCTTCTACGAGCAGTACTTC.

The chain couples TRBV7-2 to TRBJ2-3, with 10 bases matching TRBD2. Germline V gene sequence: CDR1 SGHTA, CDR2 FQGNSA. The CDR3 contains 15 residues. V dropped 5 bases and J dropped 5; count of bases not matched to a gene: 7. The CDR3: CASSALAGVLDTQYF. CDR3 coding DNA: TGTGCCAGCAGCGCCCTAGCGGGGGTTCTAGATACGCAGTATTTT.

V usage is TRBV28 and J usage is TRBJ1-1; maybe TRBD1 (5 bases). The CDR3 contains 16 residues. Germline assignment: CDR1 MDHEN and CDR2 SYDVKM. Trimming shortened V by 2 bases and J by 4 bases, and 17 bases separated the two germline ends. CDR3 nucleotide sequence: TGTGCCAGCAGTTTAGTCGGGCTGGGGGGGGTCACTGAAGCTTTCTTT. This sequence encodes CASSLVGLGGVTEAFF.

For the CDR3, the DNA is TGTGCCAGCTCACCTGCCAGGGGGGACCCTAACTATGGCTACACCTTC. Translation: CASSPARGDPNYGYTF. V and J are TRBV18 and TRBJ1-2; TRBD1 matches at 7 bases. The CDR3 spans 16 residues. J gave up 0 bases and V 3 bases, and 7 bases lay outside the gene matches. Germline values: CDR1 KGHSH, CDR2 LQKENI.

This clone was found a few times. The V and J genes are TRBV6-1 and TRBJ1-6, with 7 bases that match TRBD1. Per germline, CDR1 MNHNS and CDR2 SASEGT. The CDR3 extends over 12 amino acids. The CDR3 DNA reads TGTTCAACAGCTCAGGGGGTCTCACCCCTCCACTTT. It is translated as CSTAQGVSPLHF.

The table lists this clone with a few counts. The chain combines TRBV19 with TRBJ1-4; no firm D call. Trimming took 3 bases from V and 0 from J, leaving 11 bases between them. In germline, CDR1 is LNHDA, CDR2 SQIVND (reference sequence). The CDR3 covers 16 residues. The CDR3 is CASSINTAATNEKLFF. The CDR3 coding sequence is TGTGCCAGTAGTATTAATACGGCCGCAACTAATGAAAAACTGTTTTTT.

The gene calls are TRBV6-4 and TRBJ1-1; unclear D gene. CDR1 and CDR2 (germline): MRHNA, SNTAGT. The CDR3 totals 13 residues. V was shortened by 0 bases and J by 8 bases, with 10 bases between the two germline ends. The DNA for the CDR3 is TGTGCCAGCAGTGACTCGAATACAGCCGAAGCTTTCTTT. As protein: CASSDSNTAEAFF.

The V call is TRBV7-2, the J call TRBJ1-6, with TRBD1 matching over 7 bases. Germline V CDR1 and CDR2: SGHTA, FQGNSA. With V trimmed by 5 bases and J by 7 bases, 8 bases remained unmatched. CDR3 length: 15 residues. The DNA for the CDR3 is TGTGCCAGCAGCCCCCCGGGACAGTGGAATTCACCCCTCCACTTT. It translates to CASSPPGQWNSPLHF. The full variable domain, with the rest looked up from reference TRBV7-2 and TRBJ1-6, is GAGVSQSPSNKVTEKGKDVELRCDPISGHTALYWYRQSLGQGLEFLIYFQGNSAPDKSGLPSDRFSAERTGGSVSTLTIQRTQQEDSAVYLCASSPPGQWNSPLHFGNGTRLTVT.